This T cell receptor beta chain was obtained from a study of Ad26.COV2.S vaccination and SARS-CoV-2 variants. Findings of the study overall: Substantial breadth in spike-specific CD8+ and CD4+ T cell responses was reportedly seen after vaccination. Possibly, TCR breadth and depth analyses underestimated total T cell responses.

As for this clone: Its antigen is unidentified.

The protocol was immunoSEQ multiplex PCR, while the TCRdb copy is restricted to in-frame clones and leaves out a portion. The sample carries about 350,000 clones, about 92% recorded once. J lost 3 bases, V lost 5 bases, and 8 bases had no gene match. The CDR3 contains 16 residues. Germline V gives CDR1 SGHTA, CDR2 FQGNSA. This TCR came from a human donor who had recovered from COVID-19. The source material was peripheral blood, sampled after recovery from COVID-19. The chain couples TRBV7-2 to TRBJ1-2, with 11 nucleotides matching TRBD1. CDR3 protein: CASSRAPGQGDYGYTF. In DNA form, the CDR3 reads TGTGCCAGCAGCCGGGCGCCGGGACAGGGGGACTATGGCTACACCTTC.